The source of this T cell receptor beta chain is a study of identical twins. Overall study findings and caveats: Invariant MAIT and iNKT cells are populations that could partly confound zero-insertion analyses. Beta out-of-frame sequences showed weaker excess sharing between twins. With monozygotic twins, out-of-frame TCR alpha sharing exceeded what models estimated.

Unique molecular identifiers were present on cDNA, and template switching added a universal primer site. TCRdb passed the 5' RACE reads through MiXCR, listing each CDR3 protein once. The sample lists more than 1.5 million distinct CDR3 sequences, about 30% seen once, with roughly 0.3% in the top ten. This clonotype was recorded a few times. Its antigen is as yet unknown. Trimming took 1 base from V and 1 from J, leaving 10 bases between them. CDR3 size: 15 residues. Per the germline V gene, CDR1 is SGHTA and CDR2 is FQGNSA. Sample: cord blood. The sequence derives from a newborn girl in good health. This chain uses TRBV7-2 with TRBJ2-5; D is undetermined. DNA for the CDR3: TGTGCCAGCAGCTTAGACCGGCTCAGCCAAGAGACCCAGTACTTC. Translated, it gives CASSLDRLSQETQYF.